Included here is one T cell receptor beta chain sequence, with context. Antigen: not known. A single base separates this from a much larger clone, so it may be a read error. The missing conserved phenylalanine or tryptophan at the end of this CDR3 makes a read error likely. This sample is drawn from a study of blood T cells in healthy people across ages. Study-wide points: Diversity of TCR beta per million T cells declined in a roughly linear way with age.

Germline V gene sequence: CDR1 DFQATT, CDR2 SNEGSKA (reference sequence). CDR3 length: 13 amino acids. Between the trimmed V and J ends, which lost 4 bases and 0 bases, there was a span of 7 bases. PCR was performed a second time for about 6 to 12 cycles using a sample-barcoded 5' primer and a J-beta primer mix. TCRdb reanalysed the 5' RACE reads using MiXCR and keeps one entry per CDR3 protein. The sample yields 850,000 or so distinct CDR3 sequences, around 26% seen once. Sequenced sample: blood. V gene TRBV20-1 combines with J gene TRBJ1-5; D uncertain. The receptor was derived from a woman over 75 in good health. CDR3 bases: TGCAGTGCTAACCCTAATAGCAATCAGCCCCAGCATCTT. Translated: CSANPNSNQPQHL.